This entry is about one TCR beta chain. A read error is likely, as this CDR3 ends without the conserved phenylalanine or tryptophan. The CDR3 runs to 16 residues. Per germline, CDR1 DFQATT and CDR2 SNEGSKA (reference sequence). V trimming: 1 base; J trimming: 6 bases; junction bases outside the gene matches: 9. This specimen comes from a study of blood T cells in healthy people across ages. Alongside a J-beta primer mix, a sample-barcoded 5' primer served in a second PCR lasting roughly 6 to 11 cycles. TCRdb re-derived calls from the 5' RACE reads in MiXCR, one entry per CDR3 protein. The sample includes some 550,000 distinct CDR3 sequences, around 48% of them seen just once.

V is TRBV20-1 and J is TRBJ2-3; 11 bases agree with TRBD2. The receptor comes from a man older than 75 in good health. Sequencing was performed on blood. Here the CDR3 reads CSARGPTSGRFDTQYL. The CDR3 DNA reads TGCAGTGCTAGAGGACCAACTAGCGGGAGATTTGATACGCAGTATTTG.